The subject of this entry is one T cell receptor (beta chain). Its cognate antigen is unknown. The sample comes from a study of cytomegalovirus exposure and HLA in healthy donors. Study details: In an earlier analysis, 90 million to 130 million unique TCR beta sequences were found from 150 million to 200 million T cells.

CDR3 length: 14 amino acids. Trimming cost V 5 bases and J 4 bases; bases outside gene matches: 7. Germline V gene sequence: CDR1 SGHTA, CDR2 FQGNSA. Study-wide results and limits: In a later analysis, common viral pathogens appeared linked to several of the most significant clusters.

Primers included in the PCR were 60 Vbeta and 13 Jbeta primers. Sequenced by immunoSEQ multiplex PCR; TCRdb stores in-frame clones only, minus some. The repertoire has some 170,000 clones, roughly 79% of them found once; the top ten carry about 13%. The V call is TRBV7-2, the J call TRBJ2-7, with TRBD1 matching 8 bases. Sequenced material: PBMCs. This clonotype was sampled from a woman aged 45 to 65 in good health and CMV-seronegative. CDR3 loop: CASSGAGGWYEQYF. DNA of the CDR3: TGTGCCAGCAGCGGGGCAGGGGGCTGGTACGAGCAGTACTTC.